Listed here is a single T cell receptor (beta chain). The sample originates from a study of PD-L1 blockade in urothelial cancer. Study-wide context: Before enrollment, 0 to 3 chemotherapy regimens had been given to patients. Among blood samples, the median T cell count was approximately 150,000.

Generated by immunoSEQ multiplex PCR, the TCRdb table keeps only in-frame clones and is missing some. The sample has about 51,000 clones, 75% to 90% seen once. Between 1 and 8 samples, pretreatment and on-treatment, were given by each patient. The input for sequencing was PBMCs, taken around atezolizumab (anti-PD-L1) treatment. The receptor comes from a man aged 60 to 69 with urothelial cancer.

The CDR3 spells CASSIGFNNEQFF. CDR3 DNA: TGTGCCAGTAGTATCGGGTTCAACAATGAGCAGTTCTTC. The chain employs TRBV19 and TRBJ2-1, with no clear D. The CDR3 loop spans 13 amino acids. Germline V gene lookup returns CDR1 LNHDA and CDR2 SQIVND (reference sequence). V gave up 3 bases and J gave up 5 bases, with 8 bases separating them.